These T cell receptor beta chains were read from a single sample in a study of siplizumab effects on memory and regulatory T cells. The repertoire was sequenced with immunoSEQ multiplex PCR; TCRdb's copy has only in-frame clones and lacks some. Of 100,000 or so clones listed, around 93% were seen once; the top ten hold 0.16%. Sequenced sample: non-Treg CD4+ T cells sorted from blood. The source of these receptors is a human donor in good health. Both conserved end residues are part of each CDR3. The D gene is left open where the match is weak. Size values are once, few and many counts, or a class for expanded clones, and some rows have none.

TRBV5-1,NA,NA,TRBJ2-5,TGCGCCAGCAGCTTCAATCCGGCCAGCCTAAGGGAGACCCAGTACTTC,CASSFNPASLRETQYF
TRBV18,TRBD1,NA,TRBJ1-2,TGTGCCAGCTCACCGGGACAGGGGACAAACTATGGCTACACCTTC,CASSPGQGTNYGYTF
TRBV28,NA,NA,TRBJ2-1,TGTGCCAGCAGTTTAGGACCCGGGACACGCTCCTACAATGAGCAGTTCTTC,CASSLGPGTRSYNEQFF
TRBV5-6,TRBD1,NA,TRBJ1-2,TGTGCCAGTACCGACAGGGTTTATAGCTACACCTTC,CASTDRVYSYTF
TRBV5-1,NA,NA,TRBJ2-5,TGCGCCAGCAGCTTGTCCCTGGGATCCCAAGAGACCCAGTACTTC,CASSLSLGSQETQYF
TRBV11-2,NA,NA,TRBJ2-7,TGTGCCAGCAGCTTAGCTGAACTAGCCTACGAGCAGTACTTC,CASSLAELAYEQYF
TRBV5-6,TRBD1,NA,TRBJ2-2,TGTGCCAGCAGCCCGACAGGGTCGAACACCGGGGAGCTGTTTTTT,CASSPTGSNTGELFF
TRBV5-4,NA,NA,TRBJ1-1,TGTGCCAGCAGCTTGGATGGAGGTACCACTGAAGCTTTCTTT,CASSLDGGTTEAFF
TRBV5-5,TRBD2,once,TRBJ2-5,TGTGCCAGCAGCTGGACTAGCGGGTCGGAGACCCAGTACTTC,CASSWTSGSETQYF
TRBV5-1,NA,NA,TRBJ1-3,TGCGCCAGCAGTACCACAGGGCCCTCGGACACCATATATTTT,CASSTTGPSDTIYF
TRBV19,NA,NA,TRBJ2-5,TGTGCCAGCCGCTCACGGCGGAAAGCTCAAGAGACCCAGTACTTC,CASRSRRKAQETQYF
TRBV4-3,NA,NA,TRBJ1-2,TGCGCCAGCAGCCAAGGACAGAACTATGGCTACACCTTC,CASSQGQNYGYTF
TRBV7-2,NA,NA,TRBJ2-3,TGTGCCAGCAGCTTCCAAGATACGCAGTATTTT,CASSFQDTQYF
TRBV11-2,TRBD2,NA,TRBJ2-3,TGTGCCAGCAGCAAGCCGGCGACTAGCGCGACAGATACGCAGTATTTT,CASSKPATSATDTQYF
TRBV6-5,TRBD1,once,TRBJ2-7,TGTGCCAGCAGTACTCTGACAGGGCCGCATTTCGAGCAGTACTTC,CASSTLTGPHFEQYF
TRBV7-3,TRBD2,NA,TRBJ2-1,TGTGCCAGCAGCTTAAGGGAGGGAGTGCGGGGTCTCTACAATGAGCAGTTCTTC,CASSLREGVRGLYNEQFF
TRBV7-3,TRBD2,NA,TRBJ2-1,TGTGCCAGCAGCACGCCTAGCGGGGGGGCCTCTCGTGAGCAGTTCTTC,CASSTPSGGASREQFF
TRBV6-5,NA,NA,TRBJ1-1,TGTGCCAGTCTCGCGGGGAGGAACACTGAAGCTTTCTTT,CASLAGRNTEAFF
TRBV5-5,TRBD1,NA,TRBJ2-7,TGTGCCAGCAGCAGGGCTACCGGGACAGGGATCTACGAGCAGTACTTC,CASSRATGTGIYEQYF
TRBV7-9,NA,NA,TRBJ1-1,TGTGCCAGCAGCCAACCCCCCACTAGGTCTGAAGCTTTCTTT,CASSQPPTRSEAFF
TRBV6-1,NA,NA,TRBJ1-6,TGTGCCAGCAGTGGAACAAGCAACCCCTATAATTCACCCCTCCACTTT,CASSGTSNPYNSPLHF
TRBV11-2,NA,NA,TRBJ1-1,TGTGCCAGCAGCTTAGAAGGGGGGGTTGGTGAAGCTTTCTTT,CASSLEGGVGEAFF
TRBV5-1,TRBD1,NA,TRBJ1-1,TGCGCCAGCAGCTTCCGGACAGGGATGAACACTGAAGCTTTCTTT,CASSFRTGMNTEAFF
TRBV2,TRBD1,NA,TRBJ2-7,TGTGCCAGCAGTGGGGACAGGGGGCTCTACGAGCAGTACTTC,CASSGDRGLYEQYF
TRBV10-3,TRBD1,NA,TRBJ2-5,TGTGCCATCAGTGGGACAGGGGGCGGTGGGACCCAGTACTTC,CAISGTGGGGTQYF
TRBV5-4,TRBD2,NA,TRBJ2-3,TGTGCCAGCAGCTTGGTTACTAGCGGGGGGGCAGGGGATACGCAGTATTTT,CASSLVTSGGAGDTQYF
TRBV9,TRBD2,NA,TRBJ2-5,TGTGCCAGCAGCCAGACTAGCGTACAAGAGACCCAGTACTTC,CASSQTSVQETQYF
TRBV30,NA,NA,TRBJ2-7,TGTGCCTGGACAGGGAGCTCCTACGAGCAGTACTTC,CAWTGSSYEQYF
TRBV6-5,NA,NA,TRBJ1-2,TGTGCCAGCAGTTATGACAGCCGCAACTATGGCTACACCTTC,CASSYDSRNYGYTF
TRBV7-9,TRBD1,few,TRBJ1-6,TGTGCCAGCAGCCGCTTACCCACAGGGGGGGTATCTTCACCCCTCCACTTT,CASSRLPTGGVSSPLHF
TRBV30,NA,NA,TRBJ1-1,TGTGCCTGGAGTGTAAATGCGAGGACTGAAGCTTTCTTT,CAWSVNARTEAFF
TRBV4-3,TRBD1,NA,TRBJ2-7,TGCGCCAGCAGCCAGGACAGGGCTTACGAGCAGTACTTC,CASSQDRAYEQYF
TRBV6-5,NA,once,TRBJ2-7,TGTGCCAGCAGTTCCCCGGGCAGATACGACTACGAGCAGTACTTC,CASSSPGRYDYEQYF
TRBV18,TRBD1,once,TRBJ2-6,TGTGCCAGCTCACCGGCATACAGGGGCTCTGGGGCCAACGTCCTGACTTTC,CASSPAYRGSGANVLTF
TRBV19,NA,once,TRBJ2-5,TGTGCCAGTAGTATTGGCCGGGACGCCCGGGGGGCAGGGGAGACCCAGTACTTC,CASSIGRDARGAGETQYF
TRBV4-1,NA,NA,TRBJ1-2,TGCGCCAGCAGCCAAGATGGGGAAGGGCGCTATGGCTACACCTTC,CASSQDGEGRYGYTF
TRBV5-4,TRBD1,NA,TRBJ1-5,TGTGCCAGCAGCACGGACAGGTCGGGCAATCAGCCCCAGCATTTT,CASSTDRSGNQPQHF
TRBV18,NA,few,TRBJ2-2,TGTGCCAGCTCATCAGGCATATCGAACACCGGGGAGCTGTTTTTT,CASSSGISNTGELFF
TRBV18,TRBD1,NA,TRBJ2-7,TGTGCCAGCTCACCCCGGGGACAGCAGAGCTCCTACGAGCAGTACTTC,CASSPRGQQSSYEQYF
TRBV10-3,TRBD1,NA,TRBJ2-1,TGTGCCATCAGTGGACAGGGGGCGAGAAATGAGCAGTTCTTC,CAISGQGARNEQFF